This is a list of T cell receptor beta chains from one sample in a study of Graves' ophthalmopathy and Graves' hyperthyroidism. TCRdb independently ran MiXCR on the multiplex PCR reads; one entry per CDR3 protein. The table lists fewer than 600,000 distinct CDR3 sequences, around 14% of them singletons. Sequenced material: blood. Receptor source: a woman in her twenties or thirties with Graves' ophthalmopathy. Each CDR3 is given without its conserved first and last residue.

CDR3 length | V gene | CDR3 protein
13 | TRBV6-1 | ASSPRAANTGELF
14 | TRBV27 | ASSPSTGLRSHGYA
15 | TRBV11-1 | ASSLVSSGGFEYEQY
13 | TRBV7-3 | ASSFQTGGSYEQY
12 | TRBV7-2 | ASSSGASGNTIY
14 | TRBV6-5 | ASSYSGSGYQETQY
12 | TRBV28 | ASSSIRVDETQY
16 | TRBV29-1 | SVEGGIAGLPSTDTQY
12 | TRBV4-1 | ASSQERWVGEQY
11 | TRBV24-1 | ATSDPGRHEQY
13 | TRBV28 | ASSPTPGGHDEQY
12 | TRBV12-3/TRBV12-4 | ASSPPGQKNIQY
11 | TRBV4-1 | ASSQVKAETQY
12 | TRBV7-8 | ASSLRDRGHEQY
13 | TRBV10-3 | AISDKGPTNSPLH
13 | TRBV5-4 | ASSFRDRVTDTQY
14 | TRBV5-1 | ASSYQGPTGGAEQY
9 | TRBV6-1 | ASMGGKGAF
11 | TRBV27 | ASSSPMGETQY
11 | TRBV12-3/TRBV12-4 | ASRRQGNYEQY
14 | TRBV11-2 | ASSRVSGPKSDGYT
13 | TRBV3-1 | ASSLNGERAYEQY
14 | TRBV12-5 | ASGLVLGGTSTEAF
12 | TRBV28 | ASTLSDRGPGYT
14 | TRBV11-2 | ASSTRQGSDNQPQH
13 | TRBV20-1 | SALNRDRSSYEQY
14 | TRBV6-5 | ASSYRLFPTAYEQY
7 | TRBV6-1 | AASYEQY
14 | TRBV11-1 | ASSPRQGRGNTEAF
14 | TRBV9 | ASSSRLAGVEETQY
11 | TRBV5-1 | ASSDTGSYEQY